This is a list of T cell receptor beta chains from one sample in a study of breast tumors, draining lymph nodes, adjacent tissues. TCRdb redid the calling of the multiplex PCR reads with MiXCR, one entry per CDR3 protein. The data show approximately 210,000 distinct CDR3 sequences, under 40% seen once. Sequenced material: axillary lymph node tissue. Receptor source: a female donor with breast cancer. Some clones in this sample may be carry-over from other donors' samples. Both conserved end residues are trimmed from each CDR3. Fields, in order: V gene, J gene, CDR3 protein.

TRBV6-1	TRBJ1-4	ASSWTGVNEKLF
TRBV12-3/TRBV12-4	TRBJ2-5	ASRTSDTGGETQY
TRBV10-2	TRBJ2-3	ASSLADGIPADTQY
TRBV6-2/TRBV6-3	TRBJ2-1	ASTPGTSAKKKF
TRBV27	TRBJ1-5	ASSLGQGNDQPQH
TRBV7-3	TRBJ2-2	ASTSGELF
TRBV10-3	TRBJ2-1	AIAAGGPYNEQF
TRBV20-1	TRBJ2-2	SARGITGELF
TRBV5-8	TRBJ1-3	ASSRTGGSGNTIY
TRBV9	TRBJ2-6	ASSVDGTHFTDTQYFGPGTRLT
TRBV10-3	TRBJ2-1	AISPGAGGYNEQF
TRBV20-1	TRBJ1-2	SARAYGYT
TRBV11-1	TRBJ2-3	ASSSPTPQGQGAGHSTDTQY
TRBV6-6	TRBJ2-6	ASRPSVSGANVLT
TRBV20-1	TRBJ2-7	SATSGTSSSEQY
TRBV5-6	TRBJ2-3	ASSLDAGGPSDTQY
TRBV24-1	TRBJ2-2	ATSDASGSANTGELF
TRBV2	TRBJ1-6	ASSTPDRGGNSPLH
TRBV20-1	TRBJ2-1	SASGRVAGGPGNEQF
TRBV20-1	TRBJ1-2	SAGLSGRYYGYT
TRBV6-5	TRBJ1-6	ASSYSQGLGGSPLH
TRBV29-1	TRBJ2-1	ASREAYNEQF
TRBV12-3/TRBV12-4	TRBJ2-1	ASSPRTSSPYNEQF
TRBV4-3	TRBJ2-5	ASSRFRSEETQY
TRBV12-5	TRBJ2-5	ASGARGHETQY
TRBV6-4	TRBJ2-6	ASRGGMAGANVLT
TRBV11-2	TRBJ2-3	ASSFMWGGTDTQY
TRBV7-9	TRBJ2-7	ASARADEQY
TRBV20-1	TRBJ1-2	SAGEVVYGYT
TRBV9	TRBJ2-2	ASSIGLAAPPNTGELF
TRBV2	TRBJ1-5	ASSVYRGDNEH
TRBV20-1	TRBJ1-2	SARRTGGVYGYT
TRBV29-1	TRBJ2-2	SVRRGNTGELF
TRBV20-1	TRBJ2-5	SAIRPGGIETQY
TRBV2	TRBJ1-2	ASSADGNYGYT
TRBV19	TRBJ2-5	ASSIVGTSGNQETQY
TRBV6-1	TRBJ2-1	ASSLTSDNEQF
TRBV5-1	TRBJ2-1	ASSKREQF
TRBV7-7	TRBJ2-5	ARGLERGETQY